This T cell receptor beta chain was recovered during a study of T cell responses to AZD1222 COVID-19 vaccine. V was trimmed by 0 bases and J by 0 bases, leaving 17 bases between them. Germline CDR1 LNHNV, CDR2 YYDKDF (reference sequence). CDR3 size: 18 residues. This table comes from immunoSEQ multiplex PCR, and its TCRdb copy is limited to in-frame clones, with some not included. The sample contains 150,000 to 180,000 clones, about nine tenths of which appear only once. The origin of this receptor is an adult in good health. The material was peripheral blood, obtained on day 0 of AZD1222 vaccination. J is TRBJ1-2 and V is TRBV15; tentative D call: TRBD1 (5 bases). The CDR3 sequence is CATSRDRAWGPSNYGYTF. The CDR3 bases are TGTGCCACCAGCAGAGATAGGGCGTGGGGCCCCTCTAACTATGGCTACACCTTC.